The present T cell receptor beta chain was sequenced within a study of Graves' ophthalmopathy and Graves' hyperthyroidism. Trimming removed 0 bases at V and 8 bases at J, with 8 bases between. The CDR3 consists of 13 residues. Germline CDR1 SGHTA, CDR2 FQGNSA. The study, taken as a whole, reports: Ophthalmopathy progression was predicted by the model at 70.59% sensitivity and less than 75% specificity.

This clonotype was recorded at least ten times. Its specificity is not known. Researchers took RNA transcripts and amplified TCR beta CDR3 regions from them. Investigators did first-round RT-PCR with HTBI primers, then second-round multiplex PCR. TCRdb reanalysed the multiplex PCR reads using MiXCR and keeps one entry per CDR3 protein. The table shows about 420,000 distinct CDR3 sequences, with more than 20% occurring only once. Each diagnosis was determined on the basis of clinical symptoms, serum thyroxine, TRAb, thyroid ultrasound and orbital computed tomography. Sequencing was done on a sample of peripheral blood. This sequence originates from a woman aged 18-35 years with stable Graves' hyperthyroidism. This rearrangement joins TRBV7-2 to TRBJ2-4; D ambiguous. In DNA form, the CDR3 reads TGTGCCAGCAGCTTAGCGTTGTATGACATTCAGTACTTC. Protein product: CASSLALYDIQYF.